This T cell receptor (beta chain) was captured in a study of blood T cell repertoires in COVID-19. In the study overall: PBMCs, B-cell-depleted T cells, or T cells were the source of the cDNA or gDNA that made up the material.

This clone was recorded a few times. V lost 4 bases, J lost 5 bases, and 9 bases stayed unmatched. The CDR3 is made up of 15 amino acids. Assay: immunoSEQ multiplex PCR; the TCRdb copy retains only in-frame clones and omits some. This sample has roughly 120,000 clones, with 76% found just once. The receptor comes from a woman of 80 years or more with acute or convalescent COVID-19. The sample comprised peripheral blood. The chain combines TRBV5-3 with TRBJ2-7; 10 positions match TRBD1. TRBV5-3 is treated as an ORF (open reading frame) with a function not yet certain. This chain's CDR3 is CARSTPDRGENEQYF. The CDR3 nucleotides read TGTGCCAGAAGCACCCCGGACAGGGGGGAGAACGAGCAGTACTTC.